The T cell receptor (beta chain) under discussion was sequenced for a study of PD-1 blockade in mismatch repair-deficient tumors. Study information: All were previously treated, progressing patients with 11 to 13 mismatch repair-deficient cancer types.

Every patient had mismatch repair deficiency by PCR or immunohistochemistry. TCR sequencing covered a few patients who responded to pembrolizumab. Clones were sequenced by immunoSEQ multiplex PCR, and TCRdb holds only the in-frame ones, with some missing. This sample yields 130,000 or so clones, of which roughly 86% are seen a single time; less than 15% belongs to the top ten. This clone has a count of ten or more. Its antigen is currently unknown. Broader study findings: After pembrolizumab, tumor-resident clones rose rapidly, then generally contracted before radiologic responses.

CDR1 and CDR2 from the germline V gene are MGHDK and SYGVNS. Trimming removed 3 bases at V and 5 bases at J, with 14 bases between. CDR3 length equals 14 residues. This clonotype originated in an adult with mismatch repair-deficient cancer. The rearrangement uses TRBV25-1 and TRBJ2-7, with D unresolved. This sample comprised peripheral blood, obtained 44 weeks after starting pembrolizumab. The CDR3 DNA is TGTGCCAGCAGTGATTCTTCAGGCGGAGACGAGCAGTACTTC. Protein: CASSDSSGGDEQYF.